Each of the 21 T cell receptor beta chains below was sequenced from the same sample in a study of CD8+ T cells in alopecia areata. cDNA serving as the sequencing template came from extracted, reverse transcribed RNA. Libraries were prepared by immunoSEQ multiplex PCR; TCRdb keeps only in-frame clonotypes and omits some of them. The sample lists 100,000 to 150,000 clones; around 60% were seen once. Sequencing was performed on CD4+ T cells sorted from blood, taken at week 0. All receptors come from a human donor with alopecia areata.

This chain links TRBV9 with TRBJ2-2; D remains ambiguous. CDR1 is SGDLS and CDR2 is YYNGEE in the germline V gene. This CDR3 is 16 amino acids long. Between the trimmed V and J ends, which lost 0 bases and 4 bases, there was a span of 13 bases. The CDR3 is CASSVAPRVGTGELFF. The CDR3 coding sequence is TGTGCCAGCAGCGTAGCCCCTAGGGTGGGCACCGGGGAGCTGTTTTTT.

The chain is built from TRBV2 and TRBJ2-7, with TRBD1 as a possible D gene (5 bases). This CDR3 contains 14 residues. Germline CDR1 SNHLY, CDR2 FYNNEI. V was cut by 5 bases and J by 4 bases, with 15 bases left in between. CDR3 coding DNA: TGTGCCAGCAGTAGGGCCAGGGAAGGGTACGAGCAGTACTTC. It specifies CASSRAREGYEQYF.

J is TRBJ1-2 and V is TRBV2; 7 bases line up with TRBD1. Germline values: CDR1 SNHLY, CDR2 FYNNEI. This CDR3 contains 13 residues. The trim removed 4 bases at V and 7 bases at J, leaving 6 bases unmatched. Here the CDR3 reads CASSVGRGSGYTF. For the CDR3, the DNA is TGTGCCAGCAGTGTCGGCAGGGGGTCTGGCTACACCTTC.

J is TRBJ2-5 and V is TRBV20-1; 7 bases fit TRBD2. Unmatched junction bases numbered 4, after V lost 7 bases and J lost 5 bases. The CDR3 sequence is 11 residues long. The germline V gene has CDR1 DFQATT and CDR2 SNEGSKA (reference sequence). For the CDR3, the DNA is TGCAGTGAACGGGGAGGGGAGACCCAGTACTTC. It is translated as CSERGGETQYF.

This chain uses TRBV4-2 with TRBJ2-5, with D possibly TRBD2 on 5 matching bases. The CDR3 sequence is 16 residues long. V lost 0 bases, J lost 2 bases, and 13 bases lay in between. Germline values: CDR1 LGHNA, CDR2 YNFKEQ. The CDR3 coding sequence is TGTGCCAGCAGCCAAGAAGTTCGAGGGAGACAAGAGACCCAGTACTTC. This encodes CASSQEVRGRQETQYF.

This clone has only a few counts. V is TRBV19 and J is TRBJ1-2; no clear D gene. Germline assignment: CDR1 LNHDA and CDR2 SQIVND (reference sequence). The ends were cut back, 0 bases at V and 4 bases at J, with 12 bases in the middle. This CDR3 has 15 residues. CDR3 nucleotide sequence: TGTGCCAGTAGTATAGACGGCGTTGGCGGCTATGGCTACACCTTC. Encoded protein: CASSIDGVGGYGYTF.

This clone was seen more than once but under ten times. The CDR3 loop reads CAWKRSGRGLGYTF. The CDR3 coding sequence is TGTGCCTGGAAAAGGAGCGGCAGGGGGCTTGGCTACACCTTC. The chain is built from TRBV30 and TRBJ1-2; the match to TRBD1 covers 8 bases. The CDR3 is 14 amino acids. The germline CDR1 and CDR2 sequences are GTSNPN and SVGIG (reference sequence). Germline trimming cut 4 bases from V and 7 bases from J; bases unmatched to any gene: 11. Based on the CDR3 plus reference TRBV30 and TRBJ1-2, the full variable domain is SQTIHQWPATLVQPVGSPLSLECTVEGTSNPNLYWYRQAAGRGLQLLFYSVGIGQISSEVPQNLSASRPQDRQFILSSKKLLLSDSGFYLCAWKRSGRGLGYTFGSGTRLTVV.

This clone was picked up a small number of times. The CDR3 nucleotides read TGCAGCGTTACTCGACAAGACTCTGGAAACACCATATATTTT. Encoded protein: CSVTRQDSGNTIYF. The chain uses TRBV29-1 and TRBJ1-3; no clear D gene. In germline, CDR1 is SQVTM, CDR2 ANQGSEA. V lost 5 bases, J lost 0 bases, and 11 bases lay in between. This CDR3 has 14 amino acids. The variable domain in full, with the rest retrieved from reference TRBV29-1 and TRBJ1-3, is SAVISQKPSRDICQRGTSLTIQCQVDSQVTMMFWYRQQPGQSLTLIATANQGSEATYESGFVIDKFPISRPNLTFSTLTVSNMSPEDSSIYLCSVTRQDSGNTIYFGEGSWLTVV.

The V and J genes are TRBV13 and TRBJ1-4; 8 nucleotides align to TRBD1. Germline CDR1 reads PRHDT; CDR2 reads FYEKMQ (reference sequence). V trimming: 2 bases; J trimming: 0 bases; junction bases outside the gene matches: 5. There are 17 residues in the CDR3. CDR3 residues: CASSLRDRNPTNEKLFF. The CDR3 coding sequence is TGTGCCAGCAGCTTAAGGGACAGGAATCCAACTAATGAAAAACTGTTTTTT.

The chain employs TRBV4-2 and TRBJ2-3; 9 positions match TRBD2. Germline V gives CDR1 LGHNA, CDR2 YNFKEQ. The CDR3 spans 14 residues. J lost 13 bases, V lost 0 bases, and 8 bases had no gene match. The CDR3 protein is CASSQDLASGDEYF. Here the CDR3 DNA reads TGTGCCAGCAGCCAAGATCTGGCTAGCGGGGATGAGTATTTT.

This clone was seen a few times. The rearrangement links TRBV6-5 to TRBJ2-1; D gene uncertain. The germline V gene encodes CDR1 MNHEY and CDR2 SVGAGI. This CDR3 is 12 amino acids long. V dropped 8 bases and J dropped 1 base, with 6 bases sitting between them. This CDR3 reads CASGWSYNEQFF. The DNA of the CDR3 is TGTGCCAGCGGGTGGTCCTACAATGAGCAGTTCTTC.

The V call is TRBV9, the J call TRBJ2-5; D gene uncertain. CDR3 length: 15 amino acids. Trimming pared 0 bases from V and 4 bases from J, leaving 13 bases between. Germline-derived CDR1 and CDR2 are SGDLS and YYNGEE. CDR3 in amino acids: CASSVGTEISETQYF. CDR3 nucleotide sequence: TGTGCCAGCAGCGTAGGAACAGAAATATCAGAGACCCAGTACTTC.

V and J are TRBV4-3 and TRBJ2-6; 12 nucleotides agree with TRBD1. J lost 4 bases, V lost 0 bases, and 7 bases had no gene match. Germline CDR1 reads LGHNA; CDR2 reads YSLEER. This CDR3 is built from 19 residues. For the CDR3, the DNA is TGCGCCAGCAGCCAAGACCCGGGACAGGGGGCGCGGGGGGCCAACGTCCTGACTTTC. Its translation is CASSQDPGQGARGANVLTF.

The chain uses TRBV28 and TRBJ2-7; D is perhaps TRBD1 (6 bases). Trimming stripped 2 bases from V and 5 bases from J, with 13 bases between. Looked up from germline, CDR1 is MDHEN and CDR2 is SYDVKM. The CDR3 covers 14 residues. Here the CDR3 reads CASSLDTGIHEQYF. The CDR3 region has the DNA TGTGCCAGCAGTTTAGATACAGGGATACACGAGCAGTACTTC.

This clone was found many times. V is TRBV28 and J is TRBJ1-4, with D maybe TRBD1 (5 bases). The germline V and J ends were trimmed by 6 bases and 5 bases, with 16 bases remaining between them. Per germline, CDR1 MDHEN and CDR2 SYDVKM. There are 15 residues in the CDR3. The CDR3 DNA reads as TGTGCCAGCAGCCCCCGACAGAGCCTAAATGAAAAACTGTTTTTT. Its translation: CASSPRQSLNEKLFF. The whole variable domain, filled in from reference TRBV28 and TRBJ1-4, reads DVKVTQSSRYLVKRTGEKVFLECVQDMDHENMFWYRQDPGLGLRLIYFSYDVKMKEKGDIPEGYSVSREKKERFSLILESASTNQTSMYLCASSPRQSLNEKLFFGSGTQLSVL.

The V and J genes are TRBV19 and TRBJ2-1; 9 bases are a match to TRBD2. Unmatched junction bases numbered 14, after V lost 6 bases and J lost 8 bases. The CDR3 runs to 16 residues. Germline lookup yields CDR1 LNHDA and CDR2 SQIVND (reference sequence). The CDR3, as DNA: TGTGCCAGTAGCGGATTTATAGCGGGAGCAGGGGATGAGCAGTTCTTC. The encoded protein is CASSGFIAGAGDEQFF.

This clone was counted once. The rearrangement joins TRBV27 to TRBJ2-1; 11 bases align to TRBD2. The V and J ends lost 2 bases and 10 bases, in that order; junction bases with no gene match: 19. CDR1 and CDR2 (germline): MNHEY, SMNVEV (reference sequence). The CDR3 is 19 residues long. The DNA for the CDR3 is TGTGCCAGCAGTTTAAGGCTAGCGGGAGGCCCCAGGGGTACATACGAGCAGTTCTTC. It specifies CASSLRLAGGPRGTYEQFF.

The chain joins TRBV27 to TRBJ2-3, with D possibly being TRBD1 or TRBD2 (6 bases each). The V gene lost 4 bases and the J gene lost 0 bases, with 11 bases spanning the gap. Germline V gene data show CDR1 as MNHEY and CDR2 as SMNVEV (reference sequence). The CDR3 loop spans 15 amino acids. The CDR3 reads CASSYGGLSTDTQYF. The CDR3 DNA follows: TGTGCCAGCAGTTACGGGGGCCTAAGCACAGATACGCAGTATTTT.

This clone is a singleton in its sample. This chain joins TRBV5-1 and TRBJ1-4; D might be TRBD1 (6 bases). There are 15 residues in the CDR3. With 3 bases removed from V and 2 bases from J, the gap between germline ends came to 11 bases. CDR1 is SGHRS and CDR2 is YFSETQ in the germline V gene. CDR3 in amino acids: CASSSQGGTNEKLFF. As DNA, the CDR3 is TGCGCCAGCAGCTCACAGGGAGGGACTAATGAAAAACTGTTTTTT.

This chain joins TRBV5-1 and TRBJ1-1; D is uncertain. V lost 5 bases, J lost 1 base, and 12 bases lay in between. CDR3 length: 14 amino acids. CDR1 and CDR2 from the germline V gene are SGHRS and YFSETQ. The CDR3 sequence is CASRTVLGNTEAFF. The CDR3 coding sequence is TGCGCCAGCAGAACAGTGTTGGGGAACACTGAAGCTTTCTTT.

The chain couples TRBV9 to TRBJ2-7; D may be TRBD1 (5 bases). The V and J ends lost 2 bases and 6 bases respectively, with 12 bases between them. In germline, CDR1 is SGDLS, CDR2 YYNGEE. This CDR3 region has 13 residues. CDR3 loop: CASSVTDRSEQYF. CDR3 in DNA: TGTGCCAGCAGCGTGACAGATCGCAGCGAGCAGTACTTC.